Listed below are T cell receptor beta chains from one sample, sequenced in a study of blood T cell repertoires in COVID-19. Data came from immunoSEQ multiplex PCR; TCRdb stores just in-frame clones and leaves some out. The table includes roughly 140,000 clones, about 86% detected once. Sample: peripheral blood. The source is a woman in her 40s with acute or convalescent COVID-19. The CDR3 runs from the conserved cysteine through the conserved F or W. The D gene is left open where the match is weak.

J: TRBJ1-1; V: TRBV3-1/TRBV3-2; D: NA; CDR3: CASSHSLPTEAFF
J: TRBJ1-2; V: TRBV6-5; D: TRBD1; CDR3: CATKTGGGGYTF
J: TRBJ2-7; V: TRBV7-2; D: TRBD1; CDR3: CASSSGYPGQIYEQYF
J: TRBJ1-1; V: TRBV11-2; D: NA; CDR3: CASSLKSTATNTEAFF
J: TRBJ1-5; V: TRBV28; D: TRBD1; CDR3: CASSLGQDNQPQHF
J: TRBJ2-5; V: TRBV7-2; D: TRBD2; CDR3: CASSLSGRGAGETQYF
J: TRBJ2-7; V: TRBV28; D: NA; CDR3: CASINQGTLPEQYF
J: TRBJ2-3; V: TRBV3-1/TRBV3-2; D: TRBD2; CDR3: CASSQVGTTTDTQYF
J: TRBJ2-5; V: TRBV28; D: NA; CDR3: CASSDLRDSQETQYF
J: TRBJ2-7; V: TRBV7-3; D: NA; CDR3: CASSLSGGVYEQYF
J: TRBJ1-4; V: TRBV11-2; D: NA; CDR3: CASSLDPEGGENEKLFF
J: TRBJ1-2; V: TRBV7-2; D: TRBD1; CDR3: CASSRTGADYGYTF
J: TRBJ2-1; V: TRBV6-5; D: TRBD1; CDR3: CASGARDRAYNEQFF
J: TRBJ1-1; V: TRBV19; D: TRBD1; CDR3: CASSIGQGASAFF
J: TRBJ2-2; V: TRBV4-1; D: NA; CDR3: CASRQSTANTGELFF
J: TRBJ1-6; V: TRBV24-1; D: NA; CDR3: CATSDPPDCLFPLHF